This is a list of T cell receptor beta chains from one sample in a study of liver allograft versus peripheral blood T cells. TCRdb redid the calling of the reads with MiXCR, one entry per CDR3 protein. The data hold fewer than 15,000 distinct CDR3 sequences, with about a fifth observed a single time. The receptors were sampled from a human patient who had a liver transplant. T cells may partly derive from the graft donor. Each CDR3 is given with its conserved first and last residue. D genes are given only for firm matches. Expanded clones are given a class, and other clones once, few, many or no size at all.

clone size	D gene	V gene	J gene	CDR3 DNA	CDR3 protein
NA	NA	TRBV4-1	TRBJ2-7	TGCGCCAGCAGCCCCGGACAGTACTCCTACGAGCAGTACTTC	CASSPGQYSYEQYF
NA	TRBD1	TRBV5-1	TRBJ2-2	TGCGCCAGCAGCTCGACAGGGGGCGAAGGCACCGGGGAGCTGTTTTTT	CASSSTGGEGTGELFF
NA	NA	TRBV30	TRBJ2-3	TGTGCCTGGAGTCGGACGGGTGCGGATACGCAGTATTTT	CAWSRTGADTQYF
NA	NA	TRBV5-4	TRBJ2-1	TGTGCCAGCAGCCAAGACAGCAATGAGCAGTTCTTC	CASSQDSNEQFF
medium-sized	NA	TRBV6-5	TRBJ1-5	TGTGCCAGCAGTTCCTTCGGCGGGGGGTATCAGCCCCAGCATTTT	CASSSFGGGYQPQHF
NA	TRBD1	TRBV7-2	TRBJ1-4	TGTGCCAGCAGCTTAGAGACAGGGTATGAAAAACTGTTTTTT	CASSLETGYEKLFF
medium-sized	NA	TRBV29-1	TRBJ1-2	TGCAGCGTTTTACGACAGAACTACAATGGCTACACCTTC	CSVLRQNYNGYTF
few	NA	TRBV12-3/TRBV12-4	TRBJ2-1	TGTGCCAGCAGTACCCTAAATGAGCAGTTCTTC	CASSTLNEQFF
many	TRBD1	TRBV6-9	TRBJ2-1	TGTGCCAGCATCGAGGACAGGTCCTACAATGAGCAGTTCTTC	CASIEDRSYNEQFF
NA	TRBD2	TRBV19	TRBJ2-5	TGTGCCAGTAGCGCACTAGCGGGAGTGTCTTGGGAGACCCAGTACTTC	CASSALAGVSWETQYF
NA	NA	TRBV11-2	TRBJ1-3	TGTGCCGGCACCCGGGGAGGGGATTTAAGCTCTGGAAACACCATATATTTT	CAGTRGGDLSSGNTIYF
few	NA	TRBV5-4	TRBJ1-1	TGTGCCAGCAGCTTGGACAGGACCTGGGGGAACACTGAAGCTTTCTTT	CASSLDRTWGNTEAFF
few	NA	TRBV7-2	TRBJ2-3	TGTGCCAGCAGCTTCGGCCGGGCTAGCACAGATACGCAGTATTTT	CASSFGRASTDTQYF
medium-sized	TRBD2	TRBV18	TRBJ2-6	TGTGCCAGCTCACCACCTGGTAGCGGGGGATTCTCTGGGGCCAACGTCCTGACTTTC	CASSPPGSGGFSGANVLTF
NA	NA	TRBV30	TRBJ1-3	TGTGCCTGGAGTAACGCTCCGAACACCATATATTTT	CAWSNAPNTIYF
few	NA	TRBV7-2	TRBJ1-2	TGTGCCAGCAGCTTCGGGTTAGGGGCCTATGGCTACACCTTC	CASSFGLGAYGYTF
NA	TRBD1	TRBV20-1	TRBJ2-7	TGCAGTGCTAGGGCAGGGGGACCCTCCTACGAGCAGTACTTC	CSARAGGPSYEQYF
many	NA	TRBV18	TRBJ2-3	TGTGCCAGCTCTCTAGTAGGGAGCACAGATACGCAGTATTTT	CASSLVGSTDTQYF
NA	TRBD1	TRBV28	TRBJ1-5	TGTGCCAGCAGTCCCCCACTCGGGACAGGGATTTATCAGCCCCAGCATTTT	CASSPPLGTGIYQPQHF
NA	TRBD2	TRBV9	TRBJ2-3	TGTGTCAGCACGGAGGGAGCGGGGCGGGGTTTGGACACAGATACGCAGTATTTT	CVSTEGAGRGLDTDTQYF
NA	TRBD1	TRBV11-2	TRBJ2-2	TGTGCCAGCAGCCGACCCGGACAGGAGACCGGGGAGCTGTTTTTT	CASSRPGQETGELFF
once	TRBD1	TRBV5-5	TRBJ2-5	TGTGCCAGCAGCCCGCAATGGACAGGACAAGAGACCCAGTACTTC	CASSPQWTGQETQYF
NA	TRBD1	TRBV28	TRBJ1-2	TGTGCCAGCAGCCCAGGGGGGCGTCAGCATGGCTACACCTTC	CASSPGGRQHGYTF
few	TRBD1	TRBV28	TRBJ1-1	TGTGCCAGCAGGACCCTTGGACAGGGGGGCACTGAAGCTTTCTTT	CASRTLGQGGTEAFF
few	NA	TRBV5-5	TRBJ1-1	TGTGCCAGCAGCTTGATGCGGGCGAACACTGAAGCTTTCTTT	CASSLMRANTEAFF
many	TRBD1	TRBV24-1	TRBJ2-7	TGTGCCACCAGTGATCCCCGACAGGGATCCCACGAGCAGTACTTC	CATSDPRQGSHEQYF
few	NA	TRBV7-2	TRBJ2-7	TGTGCCAGCAGCTTAGGGCAGAGATCCTACGAGCAGTACTTC	CASSLGQRSYEQYF
few	NA	TRBV5-4	TRBJ2-4	TGTGCCAGCAGCTTGGGTCAGAGCTTAGCCAAAAACATTCAGTACTTC	CASSLGQSLAKNIQYF
few	TRBD1	TRBV28	TRBJ2-7	TGTGCCAGCAGTTCCCCGGGACAGGGAGTCCACGAGCAGTACTTC	CASSSPGQGVHEQYF
medium-sized	NA	TRBV18	TRBJ2-5	TGTGCCAGCTCACCAATAAGGGGCGATGAGACCCAGTACTTC	CASSPIRGDETQYF
few	TRBD1	TRBV11-1	TRBJ2-5	TGTGCCAGCAGCCGCAGGGGGCTCGAGACCCAGTACTTC	CASSRRGLETQYF
NA	TRBD2	TRBV27	TRBJ2-1	TGTGCCAGCAGTTTAAGGGGCGCGACTAGCGGGAGGGAAAATGAGCAGTTCTTC	CASSLRGATSGRENEQFF
few	TRBD1	TRBV7-3	TRBJ1-6	TGTGCCAGCAGCGCTAGGGGACAGGGCAATAATTCACCCCTCCACTTT	CASSARGQGNNSPLHF
NA	NA	TRBV27	TRBJ2-7	TGTGCGCCCCCCAAGGACAGAGCCCTCTCCTACGAGCAGTACTTC	CAPPKDRALSYEQYF
many	TRBD1	TRBV12-3/TRBV12-4	TRBJ1-6	TGTGCCAGCAGTCCACAGGGGCGGCATTCACCCCTCCACTTT	CASSPQGRHSPLHF
medium-sized	TRBD1	TRBV7-2	TRBJ1-2	TGTGCCAGCAGCAACCAATACAGGGGCCTCTATGGCTACACCTTC	CASSNQYRGLYGYTF
few	TRBD2	TRBV20-1	TRBJ2-1	TGCAGTGCTAGACTCCCTAGCGGGACCTACAATGAGCAGTTCTTC	CSARLPSGTYNEQFF
medium-sized	TRBD1	TRBV18	TRBJ1-5	TGTGCCAGCTCACCCCCAGGGGGAGGCAATCAGCCCCAGCATTTT	CASSPPGGGNQPQHF
few	NA	TRBV7-2	TRBJ2-7	TGTGCCAGCAGCTCGACACGCTTTAGCGACGAGCAGTACTTC	CASSSTRFSDEQYF